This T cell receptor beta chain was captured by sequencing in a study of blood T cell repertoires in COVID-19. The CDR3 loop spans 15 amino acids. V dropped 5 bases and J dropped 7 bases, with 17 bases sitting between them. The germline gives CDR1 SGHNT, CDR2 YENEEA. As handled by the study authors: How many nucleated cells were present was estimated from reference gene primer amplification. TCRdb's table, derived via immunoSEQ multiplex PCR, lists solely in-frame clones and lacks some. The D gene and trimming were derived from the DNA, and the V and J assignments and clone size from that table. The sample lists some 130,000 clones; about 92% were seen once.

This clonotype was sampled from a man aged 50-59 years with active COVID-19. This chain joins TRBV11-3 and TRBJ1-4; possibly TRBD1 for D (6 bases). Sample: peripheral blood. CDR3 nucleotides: TGTGCCAGCAGCCCAGAACAGGGCGTAGGTGAAAAACTGTTTTTT. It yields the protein CASSPEQGVGEKLFF.